This T cell receptor (beta chain) is from a study of T cell changes during pregnancy in multiple sclerosis. V was clipped by 2 bases and J by 2 bases; unmatched bases: 3. CDR3 length: 16 amino acids. Germline lookup yields CDR1 LGHNA and CDR2 YNFKEQ. TCRdb's copy holds only in-frame clones and misses some; the assay was immunoSEQ multiplex PCR. Of fewer than 70,000 clones listed, roughly 92% are singletons. The sequences come from peripheral blood, collected in the second trimester of pregnancy. The TCR sequence derives from a female donor with multiple sclerosis, enrolled in a pregnancy study. The chain links TRBV4-2 to TRBJ2-3, with 11 bases lining up with TRBD2. Here the CDR3 DNA reads TGTGCCAGCAGCCAACCGACTAGCGGGAACACAGATACGCAGTATTTT. Amino acids: CASSQPTSGNTDTQYF.